What follows are 22 T cell receptor beta chains derived from one specimen sequenced in a study of blood T cell repertoires in COVID-19. Profiling relied on immunoSEQ multiplex PCR, and the TCRdb table lists in-frame clones only, not all of them. The sample has under 200,000 clones; around 81% are singletons. Sequenced input: peripheral blood. The receptor source for this set is a man aged 65 to 79 who had recovered from COVID-19.

This chain links TRBV5-4 with TRBJ2-7, with D perhaps TRBD1 (6 bases). V was clipped by 4 bases and J by 4 bases, with 12 bases between them. Germline-derived CDR1 and CDR2 are SGHNT and YYREEE (reference sequence). This CDR3 comprises 13 residues. The CDR3 sequence is CASSPGHVYEQYF. DNA for the CDR3: TGTGCCAGCAGCCCGGGACATGTATACGAGCAGTACTTC.

This clone was detected ten times or more. This chain uses TRBV6-6 with TRBJ1-3; no clear D. CDR1 is MNHNY, CDR2 SVGAGI, per germline (reference sequence). The V gene lost 6 bases and the J gene lost 0 bases, with 21 bases spanning the gap. The CDR3 covers 18 residues. Here the CDR3 DNA reads TGTGCCAGCAGCCGAGGTTATTATACTGTGAGCTCTGGAAACACCATATATTTT. Its translation: CASSRGYYTVSSGNTIYF.

V is TRBV4-1 and J is TRBJ2-6; a weak D match, TRBD1 (6 bases). Per germline, CDR1 MGHRA and CDR2 YSYEKL. V was cut by 9 bases and J by 0 bases, with 12 bases left in between. CDR3 length equals 15 residues. For the CDR3, the DNA is TGCGCCAGTGGAACAGGGCTCTCTGGGGCCAACGTCCTGACTTTC. Residues: CASGTGLSGANVLTF.

The chain employs TRBV15 and TRBJ2-7; the match to TRBD1 covers 9 bases. The length of the CDR3 is 16 residues. CDR1 is LNHNV and CDR2 is YYDKDF in the germline V gene (reference sequence). V shed 1 base and J 0 bases; nucleotides not matched to a gene: 4. The CDR3 reads CATSRGGQGSSYEQYF. CDR3 bases: TGTGCCACCAGCAGAGGAGGACAGGGGAGCTCCTACGAGCAGTACTTC.

The gene calls are TRBV18 and TRBJ1-1; weak D call: TRBD1 (6 bases). Germline V gene sequence: CDR1 KGHSH, CDR2 LQKENI. This CDR3 contains 15 residues. V was clipped by 0 bases and J by 1 base, with 9 bases between them. The CDR3: CASSPPGRGNTEAFF. Written as DNA, the CDR3 is TGTGCCAGCTCACCACCGGGCAGGGGGAACACTGAAGCTTTCTTT.

This clone was seen more than once but under ten times. CDR3 sequence (DNA): TGTGCCAGCAGCTTAGATTCGGATCAGCCCCAGCATTTT. Protein product: CASSLDSDQPQHF. The chain has TRBV11-2 and TRBJ1-5, with D hard to call. CDR1 is SGHAT and CDR2 is FQNNGV in the germline V gene. The CDR3 extends over 13 amino acids. Trimming pared 0 bases from V and 5 bases from J, leaving 5 bases between.

This clone was observed a few times. This chain connects TRBV3-1 (or the pseudogene TRBV3-2) to TRBJ2-7, with 8 bases identical to TRBD1. Germline values: CDR1 LGHDT, CDR2 YNNKEL (reference sequence). The CDR3 has 14 residues. Trimming cost V 6 bases and J 2 bases; bases outside gene matches: 6. The CDR3 bases are TGTGCCAGCAGTCCCGGGACAGGACCCTACGAGCAGTACTTC. Amino acids: CASSPGTGPYEQYF.

This clone is a singleton in its sample. The chain joins TRBV7-2 to TRBJ2-1, with 8 bases identical to TRBD1. The ends lost 0 bases at V and 8 bases at J; junction bases unmatched: 6. Per germline, CDR1 SGHTA and CDR2 FQGNSA. The CDR3 loop spans 15 amino acids. In DNA, the CDR3 is TGTGCCAGCAGCTTAGCCAGGGGGCGATTGGATGAGCAGTTCTTC. Protein sequence: CASSLARGRLDEQFF.

The chain recombines TRBV5-8 with TRBJ1-6, with 7 bases aligning to TRBD1. The CDR3 runs 15 residues. Per germline, CDR1 SGHTS and CDR2 YDEGEE. V lost 2 bases, J lost 4 bases, and 3 bases stayed unmatched. The DNA of the CDR3 is TGTGCCAGCAGCTTACGGGACAGTTATAATTCACCCCTCCACTTT. Protein: CASSLRDSYNSPLHF. The full variable domain, with the rest looked up from reference TRBV5-8 and TRBJ1-6, is EAGVTQSPTHLIKTRGQQATLRCSPISGHTSVYWYQQALGLGLQFLLWYDEGEERNRGNFPPRFSGRQFPNYSSELNVNALELEDSALYLCASSLRDSYNSPLHFGNGTRLTVT.

The rearrangement uses TRBV19 and TRBJ2-3; 8 bases map to TRBD1. Germline CDR1 LNHDA, CDR2 SQIVND (reference sequence). There are 15 residues in the CDR3. With 6 bases clipped from V and 1 base from J, the junction kept 6 bases outside the gene matches. The CDR3 DNA reads as TGTGCCAGTAGGCGTGAGGGACAGGGCACAGATACGCAGTATTTT. Its translation is CASRREGQGTDTQYF.

V and J are TRBV6-5 and TRBJ2-3; 8 positions match TRBD1. J gave up 8 bases and V 6 bases, and 10 bases lay outside the gene matches. The CDR3 length is 14 residues. Germline CDR1 is MNHEY and CDR2 is SVGAGI. The CDR3 spells CASRRQGSTLTQYF. The CDR3 nucleotides are TGTGCCAGCAGGCGACAGGGGAGTACACTTACGCAGTATTTT.

This clone has a single count. The genes are TRBV19 and TRBJ2-2, with 9 bases identical to TRBD2. CDR3 length: 15 amino acids. Germline-derived CDR1 and CDR2 are LNHDA and SQIVND (reference sequence). J gave up 2 bases and V 3 bases, and 1 base lay outside the gene matches. The CDR3 loop is CASSISGSNTGELFF. DNA for the CDR3: TGTGCCAGTAGTATTAGCGGGAGCAACACCGGGGAGCTGTTTTTT.

The V gene is TRBV6-5, the J gene TRBJ1-1; tentative D call: TRBD1 (6 bases). This CDR3 region has 15 residues. V lost 6 bases to trimming and J lost 1 base, with 15 bases between them. CDR1 and CDR2 from the germline V gene are MNHEY and SVGAGI. CDR3 sequence reads: CASRKGVGKNTEAFF. The DNA for the CDR3 is TGTGCCAGCAGAAAGGGGGTAGGTAAGAACACTGAAGCTTTCTTT.

This clone showed up many times. The V call is TRBV5-1, the J call TRBJ2-1; 8 bases map to TRBD2. Germline trimming cut 4 bases from V and 11 bases from J; bases unmatched to any gene: 11. Germline-derived CDR1 and CDR2 are SGHRS and YFSETQ. This CDR3 has 14 amino acids. CDR3 sequence reads: CASSPERLAGKQFF. The CDR3 nucleotides are TGCGCCAGCAGCCCTGAGCGGCTAGCGGGTAAGCAGTTCTTC.

The chain combines TRBV7-8 with TRBJ2-5; TRBD1 is a possible D gene (6 bases). Germline V gene sequence: CDR1 SGHVS, CDR2 FQNEAQ. Between the trimmed V and J ends, which lost 0 bases and 3 bases, there was a span of 8 bases. The CDR3 has 14 amino acids. CDR3 protein: CASSLAHREETQYF. The CDR3 nucleotides are TGTGCCAGCAGCTTAGCGCACAGGGAAGAGACCCAGTACTTC.

Comment on this clone: Different DNA sequences within this sample yield the same CDR3. The genes are TRBV24-1 and TRBJ1-2; a weak D match, TRBD1 (5 bases). CDR1 is KGHDR, CDR2 SFDVKD, per germline. Trimming pared 1 base from V and 2 bases from J, leaving 7 bases between. The CDR3 totals 14 residues. The CDR3 protein is CATSDLDRNYGYTF. The DNA of the CDR3 is TGTGCCACCAGTGATTTAGACAGAAACTATGGCTACACCTTC.

The chain links TRBV11-2 to TRBJ2-1, with 11 nucleotides matching TRBD2. This CDR3 has 17 residues. The ends lost 4 bases at V and 6 bases at J; junction bases unmatched: 11. CDR1 SGHAT and CDR2 FQNNGV come from the germline V gene. Here the CDR3 DNA reads TGTGCCAGCAGCTCTAGACTAGCGGGATTTCCCCTCAATGAGCAGTTCTTC. It encodes CASSSRLAGFPLNEQFF.

The V and J genes are TRBV27 and TRBJ2-3; TRBD2 might be the D (6 bases). The CDR3 extends over 16 amino acids. V lost 7 bases and J 4 bases, leaving 21 bases between the germline ends. Germline CDR1 reads MNHEY; CDR2 reads SMNVEV (reference sequence). The CDR3 bases are TGTGCCAGCAAACGCCGCGGGGTAGAGTGGGCAGATACGCAGTATTTT. Its protein product is CASKRRGVEWADTQYF.

This clone turned up a few times. This chain connects TRBV5-6 to TRBJ1-6, with D tentatively TRBD1 (5 bases). The V gene lost 1 base and the J gene lost 9 bases, with 17 bases spanning the gap. In germline, CDR1 is SGHDT, CDR2 YYEEEE. The CDR3 is 16 residues long. The CDR3 reads CASSLTGLSGGSPLHF. CDR3 bases: TGTGCCAGCAGCTTGACCGGGCTCTCCGGGGGTTCACCCCTCCACTTT.

This chain links TRBV2 with TRBJ1-1; D is unclear. The CDR3 spans 13 residues. Trimming took 5 bases from V and 1 from J, leaving 8 bases between them. Germline values: CDR1 SNHLY, CDR2 FYNNEI. CDR3 protein: CASSLEGNTEAFF. CDR3 coding DNA: TGTGCCAGCAGTTTGGAGGGGAACACTGAAGCTTTCTTT.

This chain links TRBV6-5 with TRBJ2-7, with 7 bases identical to TRBD2. The junction had 5 bases not matched to a gene; V was cut back by 8 bases and J by 1 base. CDR1 is MNHEY and CDR2 is SVGAGI in the germline V gene. This CDR3 has 13 amino acids. The CDR3: CASGTTASYEQYF. In nucleotides, the CDR3 is TGTGCCAGCGGGACTACCGCGTCCTACGAGCAGTACTTC.

The chain employs TRBV4-1 and TRBJ1-3; 9 nucleotides align to TRBD1. This CDR3 is built from 15 residues. Per germline, CDR1 MGHRA and CDR2 YSYEKL. V gave up 2 bases and J gave up 5 bases; unmatched junction bases: 4. The CDR3 DNA reads TGCGCCAGCAGCCAAAACAGGGGGCGCAGAAACACCATATATTTT. This sequence encodes CASSQNRGRRNTIYF.